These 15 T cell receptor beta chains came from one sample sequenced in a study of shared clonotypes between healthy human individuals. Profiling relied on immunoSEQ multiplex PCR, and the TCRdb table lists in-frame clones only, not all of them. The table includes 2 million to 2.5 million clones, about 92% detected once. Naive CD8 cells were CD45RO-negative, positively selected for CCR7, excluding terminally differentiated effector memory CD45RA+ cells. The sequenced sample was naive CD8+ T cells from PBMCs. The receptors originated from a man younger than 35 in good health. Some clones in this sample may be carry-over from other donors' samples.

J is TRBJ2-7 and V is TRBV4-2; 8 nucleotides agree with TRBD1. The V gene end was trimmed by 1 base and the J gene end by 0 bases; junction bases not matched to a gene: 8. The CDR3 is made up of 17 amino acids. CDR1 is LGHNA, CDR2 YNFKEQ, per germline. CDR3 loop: CASSQGYRTGSSYEQYF. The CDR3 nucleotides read TGTGCCAGCAGCCAAGGTTATCGGACAGGGAGCTCCTACGAGCAGTACTTC.

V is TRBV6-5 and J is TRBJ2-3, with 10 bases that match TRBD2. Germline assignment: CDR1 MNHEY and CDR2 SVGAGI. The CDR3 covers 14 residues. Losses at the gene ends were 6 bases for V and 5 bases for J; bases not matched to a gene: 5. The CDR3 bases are TGTGCCAGCAGCCAGGGACTAGCGAGAGATACGCAGTATTTT. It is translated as CASSQGLARDTQYF.

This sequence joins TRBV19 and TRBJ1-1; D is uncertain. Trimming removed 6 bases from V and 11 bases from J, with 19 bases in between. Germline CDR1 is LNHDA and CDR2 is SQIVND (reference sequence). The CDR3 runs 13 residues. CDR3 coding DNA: TGTGCCAGTAGGGAAACCAGATCCACAGAGGCTTTCTTT. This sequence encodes CASRETRSTEAFF.

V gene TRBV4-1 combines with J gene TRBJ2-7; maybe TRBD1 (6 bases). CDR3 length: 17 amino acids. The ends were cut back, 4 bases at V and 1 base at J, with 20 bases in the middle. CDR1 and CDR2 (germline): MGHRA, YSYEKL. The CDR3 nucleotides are TGCGCCAGCAGCCGCCAACCATCAGACAGGACTTCCTACGAGCAGTACTTC. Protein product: CASSRQPSDRTSYEQYF.

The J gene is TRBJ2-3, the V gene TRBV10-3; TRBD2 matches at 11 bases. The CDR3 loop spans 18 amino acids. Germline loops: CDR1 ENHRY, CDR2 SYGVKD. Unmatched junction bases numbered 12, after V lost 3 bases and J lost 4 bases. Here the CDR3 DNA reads TGTGCCATCAGTGACCCAATTACTAGCGGGAGATACCCAGATACGCAGTATTTT. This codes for CAISDPITSGRYPDTQYF.

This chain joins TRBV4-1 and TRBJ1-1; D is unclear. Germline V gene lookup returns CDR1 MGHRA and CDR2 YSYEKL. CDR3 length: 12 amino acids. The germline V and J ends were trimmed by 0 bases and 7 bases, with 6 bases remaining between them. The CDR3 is CASSQDWIEAFF. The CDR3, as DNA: TGCGCCAGCAGCCAAGATTGGATTGAAGCTTTCTTT.

The CDR3 nucleotides read TGTGCCAGCAGCTTAGCGCTGATGGCCCAGGGCTACACCTTC. Residues: CASSLALMAQGYTF. The chain recombines TRBV7-9 with TRBJ1-2; D gene ambiguous. V lost 0 bases and J 8 bases, leaving 13 bases between the germline ends. CDR3 length: 14 amino acids. Germline loops: CDR1 SEHNR, CDR2 FQNEAQ (reference sequence).

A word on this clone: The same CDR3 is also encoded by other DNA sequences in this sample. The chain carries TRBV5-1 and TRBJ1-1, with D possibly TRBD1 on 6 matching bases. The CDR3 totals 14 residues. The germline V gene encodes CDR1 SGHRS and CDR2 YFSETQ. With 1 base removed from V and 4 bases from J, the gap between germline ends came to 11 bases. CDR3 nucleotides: TGCGCCAGCAGCTTGTCCGGAGGGGGCACTGAAGCTTTCTTT. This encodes CASSLSGGGTEAFF.

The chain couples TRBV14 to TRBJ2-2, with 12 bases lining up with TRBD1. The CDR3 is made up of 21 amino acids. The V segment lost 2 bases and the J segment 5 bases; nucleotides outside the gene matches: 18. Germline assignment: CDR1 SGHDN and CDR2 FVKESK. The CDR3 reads CASSQPERGQGAIGMTGELFF. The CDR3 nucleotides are TGTGCCAGCAGCCAACCCGAGAGGGGACAGGGGGCGATTGGGATGACCGGGGAGCTGTTTTTT. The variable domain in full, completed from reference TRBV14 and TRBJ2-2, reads EAGVTQFPSHSVIEKGQTVTLRCDPISGHDNLYWYRRVMGKEIKFLLHFVKESKQDESGMPNNRFLAERTGGTYSTLKVQPAELEDSGVYFCASSQPERGQGAIGMTGELFFGEGSRLTVL.

The CDR3 DNA reads TGTGCCAGCAGTCTTGTTATAGGACTAGCGGCAGATACGCAGTATTTT. Amino acids: CASSLVIGLAADTQYF. The chain has TRBV28 and TRBJ2-3, with 10 bases lining up with TRBD2. With V trimmed by 5 bases and J by 4 bases, 9 bases remained unmatched. This CDR3 is built from 16 residues. Germline V CDR1 and CDR2: MDHEN, SYDVKM.

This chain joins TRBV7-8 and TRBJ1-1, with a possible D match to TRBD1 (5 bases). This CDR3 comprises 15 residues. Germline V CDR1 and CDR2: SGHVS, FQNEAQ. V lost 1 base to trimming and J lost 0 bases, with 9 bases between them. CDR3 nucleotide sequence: TGTGCCAGCAGCTTAGAGACAGCCCTGAACACTGAAGCTTTCTTT. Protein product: CASSLETALNTEAFF.

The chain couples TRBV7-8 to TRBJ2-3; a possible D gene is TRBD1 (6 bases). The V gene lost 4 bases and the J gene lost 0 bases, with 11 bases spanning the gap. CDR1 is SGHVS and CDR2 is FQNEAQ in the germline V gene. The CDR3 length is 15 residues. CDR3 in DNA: TGTGCCAGCAGCTCGGGACACCCGAGCACAGATACGCAGTATTTT. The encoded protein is CASSSGHPSTDTQYF. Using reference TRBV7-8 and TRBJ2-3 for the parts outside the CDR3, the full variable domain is GAGVSQSPRYKVAKRGQDVALRCDPISGHVSLFWYQQALGQGPEFLTYFQNEAQLDKSGLPSDRFFAERPEGSVSTLKIQRTQQEDSAVYLCASSSGHPSTDTQYFGPGTRLTVL.

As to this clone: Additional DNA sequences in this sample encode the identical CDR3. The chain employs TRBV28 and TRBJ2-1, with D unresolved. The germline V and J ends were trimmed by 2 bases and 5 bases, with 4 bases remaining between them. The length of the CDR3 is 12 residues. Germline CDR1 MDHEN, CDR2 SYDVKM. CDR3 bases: TGTGCCAGCAGTTTACCAGACAATGAGCAGTTCTTC. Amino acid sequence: CASSLPDNEQFF.

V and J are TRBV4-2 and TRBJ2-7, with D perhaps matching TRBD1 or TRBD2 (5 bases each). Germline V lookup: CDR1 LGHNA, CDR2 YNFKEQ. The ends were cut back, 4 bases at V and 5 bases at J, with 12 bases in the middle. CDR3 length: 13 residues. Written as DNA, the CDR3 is TGTGCCAGCAGCCTAAGAGGGGAGAACGAGCAGTACTTC. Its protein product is CASSLRGENEQYF.

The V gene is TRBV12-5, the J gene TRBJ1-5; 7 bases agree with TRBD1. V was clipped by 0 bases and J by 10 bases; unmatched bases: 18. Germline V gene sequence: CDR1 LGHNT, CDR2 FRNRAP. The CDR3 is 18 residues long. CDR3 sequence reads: CASGLVGDRAKTVNPQHF. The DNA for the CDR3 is TGTGCTAGTGGTTTGGTGGGCGACAGGGCCAAAACCGTCAATCCCCAGCATTTT.